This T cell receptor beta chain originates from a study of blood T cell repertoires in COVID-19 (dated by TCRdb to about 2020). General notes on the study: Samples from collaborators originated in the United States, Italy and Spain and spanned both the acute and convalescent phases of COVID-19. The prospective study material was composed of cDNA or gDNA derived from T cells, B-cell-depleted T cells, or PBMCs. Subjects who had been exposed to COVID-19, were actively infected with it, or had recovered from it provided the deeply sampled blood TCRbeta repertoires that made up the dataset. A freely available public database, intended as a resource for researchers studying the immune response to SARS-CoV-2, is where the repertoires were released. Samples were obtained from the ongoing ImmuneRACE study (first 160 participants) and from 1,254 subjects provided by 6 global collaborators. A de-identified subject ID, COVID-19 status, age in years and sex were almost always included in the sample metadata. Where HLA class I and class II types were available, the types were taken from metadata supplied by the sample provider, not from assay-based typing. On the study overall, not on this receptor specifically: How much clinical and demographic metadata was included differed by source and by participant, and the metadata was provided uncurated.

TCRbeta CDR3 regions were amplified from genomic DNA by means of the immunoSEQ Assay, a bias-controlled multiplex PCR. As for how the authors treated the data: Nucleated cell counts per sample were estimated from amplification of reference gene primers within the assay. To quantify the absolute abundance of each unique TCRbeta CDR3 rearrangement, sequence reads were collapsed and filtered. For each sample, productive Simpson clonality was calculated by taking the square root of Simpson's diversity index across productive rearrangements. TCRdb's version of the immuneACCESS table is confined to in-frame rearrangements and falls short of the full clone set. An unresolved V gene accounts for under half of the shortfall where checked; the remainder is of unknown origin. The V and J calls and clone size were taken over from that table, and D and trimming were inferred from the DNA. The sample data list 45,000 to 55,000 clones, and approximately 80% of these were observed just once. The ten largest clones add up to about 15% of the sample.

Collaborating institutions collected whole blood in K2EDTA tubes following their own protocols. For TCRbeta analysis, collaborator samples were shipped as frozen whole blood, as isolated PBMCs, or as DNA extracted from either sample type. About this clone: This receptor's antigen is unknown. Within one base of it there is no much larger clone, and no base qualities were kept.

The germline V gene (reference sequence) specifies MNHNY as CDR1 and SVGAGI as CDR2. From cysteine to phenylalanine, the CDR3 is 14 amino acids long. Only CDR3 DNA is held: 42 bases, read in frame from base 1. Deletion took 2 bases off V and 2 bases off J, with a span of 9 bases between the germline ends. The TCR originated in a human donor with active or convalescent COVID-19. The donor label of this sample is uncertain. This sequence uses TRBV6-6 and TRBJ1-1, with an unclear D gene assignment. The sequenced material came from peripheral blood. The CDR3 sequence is CASSYGGDNTEAFF. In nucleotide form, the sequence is TGTGCCAGCAGTTACGGCGGTGATAACACTGAAGCTTTCTTT.